These 26 T cell receptor beta chains were sequenced from one sample in a study of shared clonotypes between healthy human individuals. The table came from immunoSEQ multiplex PCR; TCRdb's copy has only in-frame clones and leaves some out. The sample has 740,000 or so clones, approximately 73% seen once. The sequenced material came from memory CD4+ T cells sorted from blood. The subset denotes: CD45RA-negative fraction. These receptors were collected from a woman in her 30s in good health.

This chain joins TRBV19 and TRBJ1-2; D is possibly TRBD1 (5 bases). V lost 9 bases and J 8 bases, leaving 13 bases between the germline ends. Germline-derived CDR1 and CDR2 are LNHDA and SQIVND (reference sequence). The CDR3 runs 11 residues. The CDR3 region is CASWGYSGYTF. The CDR3 DNA sequence: TGTGCCAGCTGGGGGTATAGCGGCTACACCTTC.

The count of this clone is one. The chain is built from TRBV5-1 and TRBJ2-3; D not certain. V was trimmed by 4 bases and J by 3 bases, leaving 6 bases between them. In germline, CDR1 is SGHRS, CDR2 YFSETQ. This CDR3 has 12 residues. The CDR3 coding sequence is TGCGCCAGCAGCCCCTATACAGATACGCAGTATTTT. The encoded protein is CASSPYTDTQYF.

The chain links TRBV30 to TRBJ2-1, with 9 bases lining up with TRBD2. The CDR3 has 14 amino acids. With 3 bases clipped from V and 7 bases from J, the junction kept 7 bases outside the gene matches. Germline V lookup: CDR1 GTSNPN, CDR2 SVGIG (reference sequence). This chain's CDR3 is CAWRLAGVRNEQFF. The CDR3 bases are TGTGCCTGGAGGTTAGCGGGAGTGCGGAATGAGCAGTTCTTC.

The gene calls are TRBV6-1 and TRBJ1-3, with a possible D match to TRBD1 (5 bases). Trimming removed 7 bases at V and 0 bases at J, with 13 bases between. Looked up from germline, CDR1 is MNHNS and CDR2 is SASEGT. This CDR3 has 15 amino acids. The CDR3 here is CASTMTENSGNTIYF. CDR3 sequence (DNA): TGTGCCAGCACCATGACAGAAAACTCTGGAAACACCATATATTTT.

This clone was seen only a few times. The V and J genes are TRBV19 and TRBJ2-1; 7 positions match TRBD2. The CDR3 contains 15 residues. CDR1 is LNHDA, CDR2 SQIVND, per germline (reference sequence). Trimming at V came to 6 bases and at J to 7 bases, leaving 12 bases not matched to a gene. The CDR3 spells CASRISAGEMNEQFF. The CDR3 DNA is TGTGCCAGTAGGATCTCGGCGGGAGAAATGAATGAGCAGTTCTTC.

V is TRBV19 and J is TRBJ1-1, with D uncertain. From germline, CDR1 is LNHDA and CDR2 SQIVND (reference sequence). Trimming stripped 6 bases from V and 0 bases from J, with 11 bases between. The CDR3 totals 14 residues. CDR3 region: CASRQENMNTEAFF. The CDR3 nucleotides read TGTGCCAGTAGACAAGAGAACATGAACACTGAAGCTTTCTTT.

The J gene is TRBJ1-2, the V gene TRBV2; maybe TRBD1 (5 bases). Per the germline V gene, CDR1 is SNHLY and CDR2 is FYNNEI. The CDR3 has 14 amino acids. Between the trimmed V and J ends, which lost 3 bases and 4 bases, there was a span of 12 bases. CDR3 sequence: CASSDVGGTYGYTF. DNA of the CDR3: TGTGCCAGCAGTGACGTGGGGGGTACCTATGGCTACACCTTC.

About this clone itself: At the DNA level, this CDR3 is encoded by other sequences in the same sample as well. This chain connects TRBV5-1 to TRBJ2-5, with D perhaps matching TRBD1 (5 bases). Per the germline V gene, CDR1 is SGHRS and CDR2 is YFSETQ. With 4 bases removed from V and 5 bases from J, the gap between germline ends came to 6 bases. The CDR3 length is 11 residues. The CDR3 nucleotides read TGCGCCAGCAGCAGGGGTGAGACCCAGTACTTC. This sequence encodes CASSRGETQYF.

V is TRBV12-5 and J is TRBJ2-3; 8 positions agree with TRBD2. The CDR3 is 13 amino acids. Germline trimming cut 8 bases from V and 7 bases from J; bases unmatched to any gene: 8. The germline V gene has CDR1 LGHNT and CDR2 FRNRAP. CDR3 loop: CASSGIAGNTQYF. The CDR3 nucleotides read TGTGCTAGTTCGGGGATAGCGGGAAATACGCAGTATTTT.

This sequence joins TRBV11-2 and TRBJ2-7, with D possibly matching TRBD2 (6 bases). The CDR3 is 14 amino acids. Germline V gene lookup returns CDR1 SGHAT and CDR2 FQNNGV. V shed 1 base and J shed 4 bases, with 11 bases lying between them. In nucleotides, the CDR3 is TGTGCCAGCAGCTTAGTAGCTAGCGAGTACGAGCAGTACTTC. It specifies CASSLVASEYEQYF.

This chain uses TRBV19 with TRBJ2-3, with D possibly called TRBD1 or TRBD2 (5 bases each). The CDR3 is made up of 14 amino acids. Germline CDR1 and CDR2: LNHDA and SQIVND (reference sequence). Between the trimmed V and J ends, which lost 7 bases and 0 bases, there was a span of 11 bases. The CDR3 DNA is TGTGCCAGTACCACAAGGGACAGCACAGATACGCAGTATTTT. Amino acid sequence: CASTTRDSTDTQYF.

Only one count was recorded for this clone. The genes are TRBV4-1 and TRBJ1-5; 9 bases are shared with TRBD1. V was pared by 0 bases and J by 2 bases, with 5 bases of the junction left unmatched. The CDR3 is made up of 17 amino acids. The germline CDR1 and CDR2 sequences are MGHRA and YSYEKL. CDR3 region: CASSQDTGGIRNQPQHF. The CDR3, as DNA: TGCGCCAGCAGCCAAGATACAGGGGGCATCCGCAATCAGCCCCAGCATTTT.

The chain links TRBV5-1 to TRBJ2-3; 8 bases match TRBD2. The germline V gene has CDR1 SGHRS and CDR2 YFSETQ. The V segment lost 0 bases and the J segment 4 bases; nucleotides outside the gene matches: 10. The CDR3 contains 17 residues. The CDR3 reads CASSLAYAGGPADTQYF. In DNA form, the CDR3 reads TGCGCCAGCAGCTTGGCGTATGCGGGAGGCCCTGCAGATACGCAGTATTTT. The complete variable domain, with remaining parts taken from reference TRBV5-1 and TRBJ2-3, reads KAGVTQTPRYLIKTRGQQVTLSCSPISGHRSVSWYQQTPGQGLQFLFEYFSETQRNKGNFPGRFSGRQFSNSRSEMNVSTLELGDSALYLCASSLAYAGGPADTQYFGPGTRLTVL.

V gene TRBV18 combines with J gene TRBJ2-7, with D possibly matching TRBD1 (6 bases). V lost 5 bases to trimming and J lost 3 bases, with 20 bases between them. Germline V lookup: CDR1 KGHSH, CDR2 LQKENI. The CDR3 runs to 16 residues. This CDR3 reads CASSVAGVSGDYEQYF. In nucleotides, the CDR3 is TGTGCCAGCTCAGTTGCAGGGGTGTCCGGGGACTACGAGCAGTACTTC.

The chain recombines TRBV6-5 with TRBJ2-7, with a tentative D call TRBD1 (6 bases). In germline, CDR1 is MNHEY, CDR2 SVGAGI. The V gene lost 6 bases and the J gene lost 5 bases, with 14 bases spanning the gap. The CDR3 contains 13 residues. CDR3 nucleotides: TGTGCCAGCAGCCTCCGAGGGGACAACGAGCAGTACTTC. Its protein is CASSLRGDNEQYF.

This clone has only a few counts. This sample includes further DNA sequences coding for the same CDR3. The genes are TRBV11-2 and TRBJ2-1; D assignment may be TRBD1 or TRBD2 (5 bases each). V was pared by 1 base and J by 2 bases, with 12 bases between. Germline values: CDR1 SGHAT, CDR2 FQNNGV. The CDR3 sequence is 16 residues long. This CDR3 is CASSLAGGSAYNEQFF. The CDR3 DNA reads TGTGCCAGCAGCTTAGCTGGGGGATCGGCCTACAATGAGCAGTTCTTC.

The rearrangement uses TRBV19 and TRBJ1-5, with D hard to call. Germline CDR1 reads LNHDA; CDR2 reads SQIVND (reference sequence). Trimming took off 3 bases at V and 3 bases at J, with 6 bases between the two ends. This CDR3 has 13 amino acids. This CDR3 is CASSIFTNQPQHF. The CDR3 DNA sequence: TGTGCCAGTAGTATCTTCACCAATCAGCCCCAGCATTTT.

The rearrangement uses TRBV25-1 and TRBJ2-1; no definite D call. Germline CDR1 is MGHDK and CDR2 is SYGVNS. V lost 4 bases to trimming and J lost 5 bases, with 18 bases between them. There are 16 residues in the CDR3. In DNA form, the CDR3 reads TGTGCCAGCAGTGCCCCCCTGGGTCACTCGGACAATGAGCAGTTCTTC. Translating it yields CASSAPLGHSDNEQFF.

The rearrangement joins TRBV5-1 to TRBJ1-5; possible D gene TRBD1, 6 bases. The CDR3 is 15 residues long. With 1 base removed from V and 5 bases from J, the gap between germline ends came to 13 bases. CDR1 is SGHRS and CDR2 is YFSETQ in the germline V gene. CDR3 protein: CASSLRPGVDQPQHF. The CDR3 nucleotides are TGCGCCAGCAGCTTGCGTCCAGGGGTCGATCAGCCCCAGCATTTT.

The chain employs TRBV12-5 and TRBJ2-5; the D is unclear. Per the germline V gene, CDR1 is LGHNT and CDR2 is FRNRAP. Trimming took 4 bases from V and 0 from J, leaving 12 bases between them. The CDR3 totals 15 residues. The CDR3 here is CASGYRSCYQETQYF. CDR3 nucleotides: TGTGCTAGTGGTTACCGATCTTGCTACCAAGAGACCCAGTACTTC.

This clone has a handful of counts. This rearrangement joins TRBV5-5 to TRBJ2-7; D may be TRBD2 (5 bases). The CDR3 loop spans 14 amino acids. CDR1 SGHKS and CDR2 YYEKEE come from the germline V gene (reference sequence). The germline V and J ends were trimmed by 3 bases and 6 bases, with 16 bases remaining between them. The CDR3 region is CASSSLSGVREQYF. The CDR3 region has the DNA TGTGCCAGCAGCTCACTTTCCGGGGTTCGCGAGCAGTACTTC.

In this sample, this clone turned up once. The CDR3, as DNA: TGCGCCAGCAGCGTCCCTGGGGGTTTGGCGGGAGGTGTGGGTACGCAGTATTTT. Protein sequence: CASSVPGGLAGGVGTQYF. The chain employs TRBV4-1 and TRBJ2-3; 8 bases are shared with TRBD2. The V segment lost 5 bases and the J segment 8 bases; nucleotides outside the gene matches: 21. Germline CDR1 reads MGHRA; CDR2 reads YSYEKL. CDR3 length: 18 residues.

The V and J genes are TRBV7-9 and TRBJ1-5; 7 nucleotides agree with TRBD1. With V trimmed by 5 bases and J by 5 bases, 9 bases remained unmatched. This CDR3 region has 15 residues. Germline CDR1 and CDR2: SEHNR and FQNEAQ (reference sequence). CDR3 protein: CASSQTGQFDQPQHF. CDR3 nucleotides: TGTGCCAGCAGCCAAACGGGACAGTTCGATCAGCCCCAGCATTTT. Drawing the rest from reference TRBV7-9 and TRBJ1-5, the complete variable domain is DTGVSQNPRHKITKRGQNVTFRCDPISEHNRLYWYRQTLGQGPEFLTYFQNEAQLEKSRLLSDRFSAERPKGSFSTLEIQRTEQGDSAMYLCASSQTGQFDQPQHFGDGTRLSIL.

The CDR3 DNA is TGCGCCAGCAGCTTTAGAGGGGACCTCGAGCAGTACTTC. It yields the protein CASSFRGDLEQYF. The rearrangement joins TRBV5-1 to TRBJ2-7; D tentatively reads TRBD1 or TRBD2 (5 bases each). This CDR3 region has 13 residues. Germline CDR1 and CDR2: SGHRS and YFSETQ. Trimming removed 2 bases at V and 6 bases at J, with 12 bases between.

This clone occurred a few times. The rearrangement links TRBV10-1 to TRBJ2-1; D uncertain. The CDR3 totals 11 residues. V was trimmed by 4 bases and J by 4 bases, leaving 2 bases between them. Germline CDR1 and CDR2: WNHNN and SYGVQD (reference sequence). CDR3 sequence (DNA): TGCGCCAGCAGTGCGTACAATGAGCAGTTCTTC. It codes for CASSAYNEQFF.

This chain links TRBV7-3 with TRBJ2-2, with 9 bases that match TRBD2. Germline V gives CDR1 SGHTA, CDR2 FQGTGA. The CDR3 length is 16 residues. The trim removed 2 bases at V and 6 bases at J, leaving 7 bases unmatched. The CDR3 DNA reads as TGTGCCAGCAGCTTATCGGGACTAGCTGGCGCCGGGGAGCTGTTTTTT. Its protein product is CASSLSGLAGAGELFF.